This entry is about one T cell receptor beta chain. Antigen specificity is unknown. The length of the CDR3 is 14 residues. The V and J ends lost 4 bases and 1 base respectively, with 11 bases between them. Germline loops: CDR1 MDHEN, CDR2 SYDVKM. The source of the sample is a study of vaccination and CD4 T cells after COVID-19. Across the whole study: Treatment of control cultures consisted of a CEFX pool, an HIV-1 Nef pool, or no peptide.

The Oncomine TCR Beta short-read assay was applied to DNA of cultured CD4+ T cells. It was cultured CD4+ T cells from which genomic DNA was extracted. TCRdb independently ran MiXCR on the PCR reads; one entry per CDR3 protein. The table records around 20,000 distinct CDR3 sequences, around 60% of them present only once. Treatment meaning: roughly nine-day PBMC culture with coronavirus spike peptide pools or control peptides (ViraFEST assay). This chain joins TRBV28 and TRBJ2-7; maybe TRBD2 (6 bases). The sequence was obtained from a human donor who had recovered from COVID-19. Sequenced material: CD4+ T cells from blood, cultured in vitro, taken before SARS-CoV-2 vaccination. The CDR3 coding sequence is TGTGCCAGCAGTTACCTGAGCGGGTCCTACGAGCAGTACTTC. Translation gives CASSYLSGSYEQYF.